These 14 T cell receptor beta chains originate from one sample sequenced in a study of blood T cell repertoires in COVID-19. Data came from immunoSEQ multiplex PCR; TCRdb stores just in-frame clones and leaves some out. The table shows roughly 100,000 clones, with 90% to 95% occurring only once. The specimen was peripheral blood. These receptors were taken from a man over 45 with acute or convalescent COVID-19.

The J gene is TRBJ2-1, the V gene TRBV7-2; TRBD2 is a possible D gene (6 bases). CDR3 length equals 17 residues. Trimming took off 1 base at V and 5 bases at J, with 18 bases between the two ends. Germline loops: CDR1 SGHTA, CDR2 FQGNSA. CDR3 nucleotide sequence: TGTGCCAGCAGCTTAGGGAGACCGGGACTGTCTCACAATGAGCAGTTCTTC. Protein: CASSLGRPGLSHNEQFF.

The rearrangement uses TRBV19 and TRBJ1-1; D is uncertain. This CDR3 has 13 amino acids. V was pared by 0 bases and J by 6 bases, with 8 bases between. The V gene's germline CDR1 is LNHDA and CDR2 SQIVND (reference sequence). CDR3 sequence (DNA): TGTGCCAGTAGTATAGACGGTATTGCTGAAGCTTTCTTT. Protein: CASSIDGIAEAFF. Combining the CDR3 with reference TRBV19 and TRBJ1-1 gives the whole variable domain DGGITQSPKYLFRKEGQNVTLSCEQNLNHDAMYWYRQDPGQGLRLIYYSQIVNDFQKGDIAEGYSVSREKKESFPLTVTSAQKNPTAFYLCASSIDGIAEAFFGQGTRLTVV.

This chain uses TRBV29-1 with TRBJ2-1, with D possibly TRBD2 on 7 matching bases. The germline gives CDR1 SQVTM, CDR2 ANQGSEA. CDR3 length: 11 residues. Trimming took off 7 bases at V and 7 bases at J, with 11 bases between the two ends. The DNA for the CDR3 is TGCAGCGCGGGAGGACAGAATGAGCAGTTCTTC. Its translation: CSAGGQNEQFF.

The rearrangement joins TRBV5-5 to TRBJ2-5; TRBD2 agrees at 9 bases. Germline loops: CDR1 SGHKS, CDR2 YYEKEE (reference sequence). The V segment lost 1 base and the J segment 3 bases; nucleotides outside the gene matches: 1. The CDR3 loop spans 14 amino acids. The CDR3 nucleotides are TGTGCCAGCAGCTTGCGGACTAGCGAAGAGACCCAGTACTTC. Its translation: CASSLRTSEETQYF.

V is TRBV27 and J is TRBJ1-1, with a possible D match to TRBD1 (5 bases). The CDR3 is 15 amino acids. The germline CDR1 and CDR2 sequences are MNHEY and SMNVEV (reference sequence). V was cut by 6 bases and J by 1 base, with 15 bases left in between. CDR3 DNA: TGTGCCAGCAGGGACCCGACAGTACCGAACACTGAAGCTTTCTTT. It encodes CASRDPTVPNTEAFF.

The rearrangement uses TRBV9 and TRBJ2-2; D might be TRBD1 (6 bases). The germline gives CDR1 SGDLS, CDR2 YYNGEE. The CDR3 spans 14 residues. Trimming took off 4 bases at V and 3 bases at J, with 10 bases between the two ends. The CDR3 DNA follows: TGTGCCAGCAGCCCACAGGGTTACACCGGGGAGCTGTTTTTT. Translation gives CASSPQGYTGELFF.

In DNA, the CDR3 is TGTGCCAGCAGTGAAGCGCTAGTCTATGGCTACACCTTC. It is translated as CASSEALVYGYTF. The chain couples TRBV6-1 to TRBJ1-2; D gene ambiguous. From germline, CDR1 is MNHNS and CDR2 SASEGT. V dropped 0 bases and J dropped 4 bases, with 6 bases sitting between them. The CDR3 loop spans 13 amino acids.

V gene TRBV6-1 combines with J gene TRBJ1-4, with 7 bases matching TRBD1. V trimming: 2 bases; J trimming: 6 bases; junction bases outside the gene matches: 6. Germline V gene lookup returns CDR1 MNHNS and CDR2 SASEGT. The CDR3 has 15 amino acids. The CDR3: CASSEITGEDEKLFF. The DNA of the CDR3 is TGTGCCAGCAGTGAAATAACAGGGGAGGATGAAAAACTGTTTTTT.

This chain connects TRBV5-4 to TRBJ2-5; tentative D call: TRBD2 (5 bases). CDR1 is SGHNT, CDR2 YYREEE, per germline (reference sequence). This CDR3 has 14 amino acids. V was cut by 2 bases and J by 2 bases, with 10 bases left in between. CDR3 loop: CASSLPRVQETQYF. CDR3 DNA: TGTGCCAGCAGCTTACCGAGGGTACAAGAGACCCAGTACTTC.

The CDR3 bases are TGTGCCATCAGCACAGGGGGGGTTGATCAGCCCCAGCATTTT. The encoded protein is CAISTGGVDQPQHF. V gene TRBV10-3 combines with J gene TRBJ1-5; TRBD1 matches at 8 bases. This CDR3 spans 14 amino acids. The germline gives CDR1 ENHRY, CDR2 SYGVKD. V gave up 6 bases and J gave up 5 bases; unmatched junction bases: 6.

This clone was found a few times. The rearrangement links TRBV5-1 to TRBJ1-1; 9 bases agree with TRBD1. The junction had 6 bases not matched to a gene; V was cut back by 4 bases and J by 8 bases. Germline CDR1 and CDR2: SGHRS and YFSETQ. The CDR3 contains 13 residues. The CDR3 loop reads CASSHRGRQEAFF. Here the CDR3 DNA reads TGCGCCAGCAGCCACAGGGGGCGGCAGGAAGCTTTCTTT.

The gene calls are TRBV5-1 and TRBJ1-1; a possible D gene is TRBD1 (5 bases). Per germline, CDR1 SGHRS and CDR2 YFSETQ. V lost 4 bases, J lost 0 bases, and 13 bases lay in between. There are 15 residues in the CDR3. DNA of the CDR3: TGCGCCAGCAGCCCAGTTAAGGGGATGAACACTGAAGCTTTCTTT. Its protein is CASSPVKGMNTEAFF.

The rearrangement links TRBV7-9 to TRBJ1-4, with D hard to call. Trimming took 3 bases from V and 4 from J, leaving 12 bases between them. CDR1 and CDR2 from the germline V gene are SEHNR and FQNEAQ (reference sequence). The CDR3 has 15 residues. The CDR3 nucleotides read TGTGCCAGCAGCTTCGCGACGGGAGGTAATGAAAAACTGTTTTTT. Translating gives CASSFATGGNEKLFF.

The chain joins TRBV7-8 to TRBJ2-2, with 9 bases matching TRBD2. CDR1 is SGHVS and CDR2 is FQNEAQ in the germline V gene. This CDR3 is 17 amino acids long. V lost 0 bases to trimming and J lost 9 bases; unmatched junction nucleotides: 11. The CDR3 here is CASSLASGGAIGWELFF. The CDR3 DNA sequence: TGTGCCAGCAGCTTAGCTAGCGGGGGCGCGATAGGGTGGGAGCTGTTTTTT.